The rows below give T cell receptor beta chains drawn from one sample of a study of shared clonotypes between healthy human individuals. The protocol was immunoSEQ multiplex PCR, while the TCRdb copy is restricted to in-frame clones and leaves out a portion. The sample includes about 2 million clones, approximately 94% of them seen just once. The material sequenced was naive CD8+ T cells sorted from blood. The receptors here all came from a man younger than 35 in good health. CDR3s include the opening cysteine and the closing phenylalanine or tryptophan. The D gene is left open where the match is weak.

J gene,D gene,V gene,CDR3 protein
TRBJ1-2,.,TRBV5-4,CASSFRGGDGYTF
TRBJ2-5,TRBD2,TRBV4-1,CASSQDQAGTFQETQYF
TRBJ2-1,.,TRBV9,CASSSTGFHEQFF
TRBJ2-1,TRBD2,TRBV7-2,CASSLLAGTYNEQFF
TRBJ1-1,.,TRBV7-7,CASSLMRNTEAFF
TRBJ2-7,TRBD1,TRBV7-9,CASSHRDRASEQYF
TRBJ2-7,.,TRBV9,CASSGGTSDYEQYF
TRBJ2-2,TRBD2,TRBV7-6,CASSLVLADRTGELFF
TRBJ2-1,.,TRBV11-2,CASSSTVPSSYNEQFF
TRBJ2-7,TRBD2,TRBV4-2,CASSQGKAGYYEQYF
TRBJ1-2,TRBD1,TRBV25-1,CASSEYGTGPTNYGYTF
TRBJ2-1,.,TRBV6-4,CASSEGTDSYNEQFF
TRBJ2-3,TRBD1,TRBV10-2,CASSLQGAIGTDTQYF
TRBJ1-6,TRBD1,TRBV5-6,CASSFSGTGVISPLHF
TRBJ2-7,TRBD1,TRBV28,CASSSNRDSFSYEQYF
TRBJ2-7,TRBD2,TRBV4-1,CASSPVTSDEQYF
TRBJ1-3,.,TRBV5-1,CASHRGNTIYF
TRBJ1-1,.,TRBV5-4,CASSLDQMGTEAFF
TRBJ2-5,.,TRBV10-1,CASSETGMNGETQYF
TRBJ2-7,.,TRBV6-1,CASSGGGPYF
TRBJ2-7,.,TRBV11-2,CASSAGLSYEQYF
TRBJ2-1,TRBD2,TRBV29-1,CSVEDLGTSGRNYNEQFF
TRBJ2-1,.,TRBV7-9,CASSFLVGVYNEQFF
TRBJ2-1,TRBD2,TRBV29-1,CSVRSGSSYNEQFF
TRBJ2-1,.,TRBV2,CASSPRGAVNEQFF
TRBJ2-1,.,TRBV28,CATGRGHPIRLGRGEQFF
TRBJ2-7,.,TRBV27,CASSLSQGSYEQYF
TRBJ2-1,TRBD2,TRBV18,CASSPWEGLNEQFF
TRBJ2-1,TRBD1,TRBV6-5,CASSYSIGDRGNEQFF
TRBJ2-1,.,TRBV7-9,CASSLADWDEQFF
TRBJ1-4,.,TRBV7-9,CASSLVGTSQKLFF
TRBJ2-3,.,TRBV5-1,CASSLDDLAIDSTDTQYF
TRBJ2-2,.,TRBV7-9,CASSLTMGAGELFF